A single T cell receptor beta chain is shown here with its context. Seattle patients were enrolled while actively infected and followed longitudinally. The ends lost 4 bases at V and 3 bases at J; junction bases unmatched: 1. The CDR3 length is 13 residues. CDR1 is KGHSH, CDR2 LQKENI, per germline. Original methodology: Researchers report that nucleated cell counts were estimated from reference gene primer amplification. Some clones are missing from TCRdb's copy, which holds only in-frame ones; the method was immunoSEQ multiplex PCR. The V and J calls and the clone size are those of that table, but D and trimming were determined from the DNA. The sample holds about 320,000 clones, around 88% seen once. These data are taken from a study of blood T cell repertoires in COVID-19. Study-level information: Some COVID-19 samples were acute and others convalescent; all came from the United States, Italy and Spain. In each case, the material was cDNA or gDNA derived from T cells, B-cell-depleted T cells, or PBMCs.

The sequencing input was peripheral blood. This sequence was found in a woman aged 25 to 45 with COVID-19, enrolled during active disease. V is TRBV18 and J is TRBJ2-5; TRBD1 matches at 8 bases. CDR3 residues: CASSRGQEETQYF. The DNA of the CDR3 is TGTGCCAGCTCACGGGGACAGGAAGAGACCCAGTACTTC. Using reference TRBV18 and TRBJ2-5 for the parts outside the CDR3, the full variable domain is NAGVMQNPRHLVRRRGQEARLRCSPMKGHSHVYWYRQLPEEGLKFMVYLQKENIIDESGMPKERFSAEFPKEGPSILRIQQVVRGDSAAYFCASSRGQEETQYFGPGTRLLVL.